This T cell receptor beta chain was profiled in a study of blood T cell repertoires in COVID-19. Overall study context: Samples taken during acute and convalescent COVID-19 were collected in the United States, Italy and Spain. Nucleic acid was either cDNA or gDNA, and it came from T cells, B-cell-depleted T cells, or PBMCs.

Trimming removed 0 bases from V and 9 bases from J, with 18 bases in between. The CDR3 runs 15 residues. Looked up from germline, CDR1 is MNHEY and CDR2 is SMNVEV (reference sequence). Methods used by the authors: Nucleated cell number was recorded as an estimate derived from reference gene primer amplification. Profiling relied on immunoSEQ multiplex PCR, and the TCRdb table lists in-frame clones only, not all of them. The DNA was the basis for D and trimming; V, J and clone size are from that table. This table has some 60,000 clones, 85% to 90% appearing once. V is TRBV27 and J is TRBJ2-7; D remains ambiguous. Sequencing was performed on peripheral blood. The receptor was derived from a man between 65 and 80 years old with acute or convalescent COVID-19. The CDR3 is CASSLSALGSNGQYF. The DNA of the CDR3 is TGTGCCAGCAGTTTATCCGCACTGGGCTCAAACGGGCAGTACTTC.